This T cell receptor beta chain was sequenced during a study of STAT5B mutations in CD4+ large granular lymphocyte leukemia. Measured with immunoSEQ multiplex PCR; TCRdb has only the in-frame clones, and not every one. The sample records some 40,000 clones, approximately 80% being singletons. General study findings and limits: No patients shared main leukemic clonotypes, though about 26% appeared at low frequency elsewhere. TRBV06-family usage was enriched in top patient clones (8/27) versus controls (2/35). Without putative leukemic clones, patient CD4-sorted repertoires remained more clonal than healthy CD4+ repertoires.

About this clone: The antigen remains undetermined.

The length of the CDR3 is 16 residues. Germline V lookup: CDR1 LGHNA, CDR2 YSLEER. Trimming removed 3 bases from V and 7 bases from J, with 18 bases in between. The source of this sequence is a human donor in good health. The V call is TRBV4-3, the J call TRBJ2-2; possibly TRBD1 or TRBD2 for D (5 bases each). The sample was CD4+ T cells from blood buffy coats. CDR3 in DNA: TGCGCCAGCAGCCACTCCGGGACCCTAGTAGGCGGGGAGCTGTTTTTT. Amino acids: CASSHSGTLVGGELFF.